Sequencing of this T cell receptor beta chain was carried out in a study of PD-L1 blockade in urothelial cancer. In the case of this clone: Antigen: not known.

Study-wide results and caveats: Tumor-associated clones in blood expanded more at 3 weeks in durable-benefit patients.

Trimming shortened V by 4 bases and J by 1 base, and 8 bases separated the two germline ends. The CDR3 runs to 14 residues. Germline-derived CDR1 and CDR2 are SGHDT and YYEEEE. Documented time point: peripheral blood 6 weeks after treatment start. The number of samples from each patient was between 1 and 8, taken pretreatment and on-treatment. Templates that were synthetic TCR analogs were spiked into each PCR. Method: immunoSEQ multiplex PCR; TCRdb's copy keeps in-frame clones and lacks some. The sample includes more than 90,000 clones, over 65% of them seen just once. This sequence originates from a man between 65 and 85 years old with urothelial cancer. The chain links TRBV5-6 to TRBJ2-2; D is possibly TRBD2 (5 bases). The specimen was PBMCs, collected around atezolizumab (anti-PD-L1) treatment. CDR3 bases: TGTGCCAGCAGCGCCGGACTGAACACCGGGGAGCTGTTTTTT. Protein sequence: CASSAGLNTGELFF.